A selection of T cell receptor beta chains follows, all from one sample in a study of shared clonotypes between healthy human individuals. Sequencing used immunoSEQ multiplex PCR; TCRdb keeps in-frame clones, though not all of them. The sample lists some 450,000 clones, approximately 77% occurring once. Sample: PBMCs. The receptors stem from a woman aged 40 to 50 in good health. Some clones in this sample may be carry-over from other donors' samples. The CDR3 runs from the conserved cysteine through the conserved F or W. A D gene is named only where the DNA matches it firmly. Expanded clones are given a class, and other clones once, few, many or no size at all.

V gene	D gene	J gene	clone size	CDR3 protein	CDR3 DNA
TRBV6-1	TRBD1	TRBJ2-7	NA	CASRGDRYSYEQYF	TGTGCCAGCAGGGGGGACAGGTATTCATACGAGCAGTACTTC
TRBV14	NA	TRBJ2-5	NA	CASSLRPAVYQETQYF	TGTGCCAGCAGCCTCAGACCAGCGGTGTACCAAGAGACCCAGTACTTC
TRBV9	NA	TRBJ2-1	NA	CASSARGITYNEQFF	TGTGCCAGCAGCGCTAGGGGAATCACCTACAATGAGCAGTTCTTC
TRBV6-1	NA	TRBJ2-3	NA	CASRVPDTQYF	TGTGCCAGCAGGGTTCCAGATACGCAGTATTTT
TRBV7-9	TRBD2	TRBJ2-5	NA	CASSLAGSQETQYF	TGTGCCAGCAGCCTAGCGGGAAGCCAAGAGACCCAGTACTTC
TRBV29-1	NA	TRBJ2-1	NA	CSVDRSGGEQFF	TGCAGCGTTGATCGATCTGGGGGGGAGCAGTTCTTC
TRBV7-3	NA	TRBJ2-7	NA	CASSLTRTGEQYF	TGTGCCAGCAGCTTAACCCGGACGGGAGAGCAGTACTTC
TRBV28	TRBD1	TRBJ2-1	NA	CASSLKDRAQSNEQFF	TGTGCCAGCAGTCTAAAGGACAGGGCGCAGTCCAATGAGCAGTTCTTC
TRBV27	NA	TRBJ2-1	NA	CASSLFSGPYNEQFF	TGTGCCAGCAGTTTATTTAGCGGCCCTTACAATGAGCAGTTCTTC
TRBV6-5	TRBD2	TRBJ2-3	NA	CASSSGLAGGTDTQYF	TGTGCCAGCAGTTCGGGACTAGCGGGAGGAACAGATACGCAGTATTTT
TRBV7-2	NA	TRBJ2-3	NA	CASSLVGDSTDTQYF	TGTGCCAGCAGCTTAGTCGGGGACAGCACAGATACGCAGTATTTT
TRBV9	TRBD2	TRBJ2-7	NA	CASSVGAGGHEQYF	TGTGCCAGCAGCGTAGGAGCGGGAGGCCACGAGCAGTACTTC
TRBV19	TRBD1	TRBJ1-5	NA	CASSMQWTGGNQPQHF	TGTGCCAGTAGTATGCAGTGGACAGGGGGCAATCAGCCCCAGCATTTT
TRBV4-2	TRBD2	TRBJ2-1	NA	CASSQELAGGDEQFF	TGTGCCAGCAGCCAAGAACTAGCGGGAGGGGATGAGCAGTTCTTC
TRBV13	TRBD1	TRBJ1-5	NA	CASSSGTGAQPQHF	TGTGCCAGCAGTTCCGGGACAGGGGCTCAGCCCCAGCATTTT
TRBV7-8	NA	TRBJ1-2	few	CASSLSADRYGYTF	TGTGCCAGCAGCTTATCGGCTGATCGCTATGGCTACACCTTC
TRBV28	NA	TRBJ1-5	NA	CASRTGSLNQPQHF	TGTGCCAGCCGTACCGGGAGTCTCAATCAGCCCCAGCATTTT